Described below is a single TCR beta chain sequence and its context. This sample was included in a study of blood T cell repertoires in COVID-19. As for the study in general: The cDNA or gDNA used as material had been derived from T cells, B-cell-depleted T cells, or PBMCs.

CDR3 length equals 15 residues. Trimming left V 4 bases short and J 5 bases short, with 15 bases between. CDR1 is SGHTA and CDR2 is FQGNSA in the germline V gene. Using immunoSEQ multiplex PCR, the repertoire was profiled, and TCRdb retains in-frame clones only, with some absent. The sample shows approximately 72,000 clones, around 83% of them seen only once. The sequencing input was peripheral blood. The chain joins TRBV7-2 to TRBJ1-5; unclear D gene. This clonotype originated in a woman of 80 years or more with active or convalescent COVID-19. The CDR3 sequence: CASSSGLAMDQPQHF. Written as DNA, the CDR3 is TGTGCCAGCAGCTCAGGCTTGGCCATGGATCAGCCCCAGCATTTT.